A single sample is the source of the 13 T cell receptor beta chains below, sequenced in a study of T cells in Graves' hyperthyroidism and ophthalmopathy. Amplification of TCR beta CDR3 regions was performed using RNA transcripts as template. The study used the HTBI primer set for a first-round RT-PCR of the TCR CDR3. A single record per CDR3 protein comes from TCRdb applying MiXCR to the multiplex PCR reads. The repertoire consists of around 580,000 distinct CDR3 sequences, with over 15% occurring once and the leading ten covering 15% to 20%. Material: blood. These receptors were obtained from a woman in her late teens or twenties with Graves' hyperthyroidism.

V usage is TRBV30 and J usage is TRBJ2-3, with 12 bases that match TRBD2. J lost 0 bases, V lost 3 bases, and 1 base had no gene match. This CDR3 is built from 15 residues. Germline lookup yields CDR1 GTSNPN and CDR2 SVGIG (reference sequence). Written as DNA, the CDR3 is TGTGCCTGGAGGGGACTAGCGGGTAGCACAGATACGCAGTATTTT. This translates into CAWRGLAGSTDTQYF.

There are a few counts of this clonotype. The chain has TRBV27 and TRBJ2-7; maybe TRBD2 (6 bases). This CDR3 has 14 residues. V lost 6 bases and J lost 7, with 19 bases in between. The germline CDR1 and CDR2 sequences are MNHEY and SMNVEV (reference sequence). The CDR3 sequence: CASRGRDFMGEQYF. The CDR3 nucleotides are TGTGCCAGCAGAGGACGGGACTTTATGGGAGAGCAGTACTTC.

This clonotype was picked up many times. The rearrangement uses TRBV27 and TRBJ2-2; D remains unclear. CDR1 and CDR2 (germline): MNHEY, SMNVEV (reference sequence). This CDR3 is 14 amino acids long. Trimming cost V 6 bases and J 3 bases, with 11 bases left between them. The CDR3 protein is CASRARKDTGELFF. Here the CDR3 DNA reads TGTGCCAGCAGGGCGCGAAAGGACACCGGGGAGCTGTTTTTT.

This clonotype was observed many times. The genes are TRBV5-1 and TRBJ2-3, with 9 nucleotides matching TRBD1. J was trimmed by 6 bases and V by 2 bases; bases with no gene match: 13. The CDR3 has 17 amino acids. The germline gives CDR1 SGHRS, CDR2 YFSETQ. The CDR3 loop reads CASSFTAQGAQRDTQYF. The CDR3 region has the DNA TGCGCCAGCAGCTTCACAGCACAGGGGGCGCAGAGGGATACGCAGTATTTT.

V and J are TRBV6-1 and TRBJ1-2; D is uncertain. CDR3 length equals 12 residues. With 7 bases removed from V and 4 bases from J, the gap between germline ends came to 10 bases. The germline V gene encodes CDR1 MNHNS and CDR2 SASEGT. CDR3 region: CASKPGTYGYTF. The CDR3 DNA sequence: TGTGCCAGCAAACCGGGCACCTATGGCTACACCTTC.

This clonotype occurred many times. V usage is TRBV12-3 or TRBV12-4 and J usage is TRBJ2-7, with 7 positions matching TRBD1. V trimming: 5 bases; J trimming: 0 bases; junction bases outside the gene matches: 4. This CDR3 is built from 14 residues. The CDR3 sequence is CASSQDRSSYEQYF. CDR3 in DNA: TGTGCCAGCAGTCAGGACAGGAGCTCCTACGAGCAGTACTTC.

In this sample, this clonotype turned up many times. This chain connects TRBV20-1 to TRBJ1-2; weak D call: TRBD1 (6 bases). Germline V gene lookup returns CDR1 DFQATT and CDR2 SNEGSKA (reference sequence). Trimming cost V 0 bases and J 6 bases, with 17 bases left between them. This CDR3 has 15 residues. CDR3 amino acids: CSARDLRQELHGYTF. The CDR3, as DNA: TGCAGTGCTAGAGACCTGCGACAGGAACTCCATGGCTACACCTTC.

This clonotype was counted a few times. The chain recombines TRBV6-1 with TRBJ2-7; D remains unclear. Germline V gives CDR1 MNHNS, CDR2 SASEGT. The ends were cut back, 1 base at V and 3 bases at J, with 4 bases in the middle. The CDR3 runs 12 residues. Here the CDR3 DNA reads TGTGCCAGCAGTGAAGTTCTCTACGAGCAGTACTTC. Its protein is CASSEVLYEQYF.

This clonotype was counted between two and nine times. The rearrangement links TRBV2 to TRBJ1-5, with TRBD1 matching over 7 bases. J lost 0 bases, V lost 6 bases, and 5 bases had no gene match. The CDR3 is 15 residues long. CDR1 is SNHLY, CDR2 FYNNEI, per germline. The chain's CDR3 is CASRAGQISNQPQHF. The CDR3 nucleotides are TGTGCCAGCAGAGCGGGACAGATTAGCAATCAGCCCCAGCATTTT. Drawing the rest from reference TRBV2 and TRBJ1-5, the complete variable domain is EPEVTQTPSHQVTQMGQEVILRCVPISNHLYFYWYRQILGQKVEFLVSFYNNEISEKSEIFDDQFSVERPDGSNFTLKIRSTKLEDSAMYFCASRAGQISNQPQHFGDGTRLSIL.

The J gene is TRBJ1-5, the V gene TRBV19; the D gene is possibly TRBD1 (6 bases). CDR3 length: 15 amino acids. The germline gives CDR1 LNHDA, CDR2 SQIVND (reference sequence). V shed 5 bases and J shed 7 bases, with 18 bases lying between them. The CDR3 loop reads CASSLSRDIRQPQHF. The CDR3 region has the DNA TGTGCCAGTAGTTTATCCCGGGACATAAGGCAGCCCCAGCATTTT.

This clonotype turned up a few times. The genes are TRBV7-9 and TRBJ1-1, with D tentatively TRBD1 (5 bases). Trimming pared 3 bases from V and 4 bases from J, leaving 15 bases between. The CDR3 has 15 amino acids. Germline V gene sequence: CDR1 SEHNR, CDR2 FQNEAQ (reference sequence). The CDR3 protein is CASSFAGGESTEAFF. In DNA form, the CDR3 reads TGTGCCAGCAGCTTCGCGGGGGGTGAATCCACTGAAGCTTTCTTT.

In nucleotides, the CDR3 is TGTGCCAGCTTTCAGGGGGTGGGGTCACCCCTCCACTTT. It codes for CASFQGVGSPLHF. This chain connects TRBV27 to TRBJ1-6; 7 nucleotides agree with TRBD1. The V and J ends lost 8 bases and 10 bases, in that order; junction bases with no gene match: 8. This CDR3 has 13 residues. Germline values: CDR1 MNHEY, CDR2 SMNVEV (reference sequence).

The chain combines TRBV5-1 with TRBJ2-1, with TRBD2 matching 7 bases. Germline CDR1 and CDR2: SGHRS and YFSETQ. V shed 0 bases, J shed 3 bases, and the junction held 3 bases outside the gene matches. The CDR3 is made up of 15 amino acids. CDR3 bases: TGCGCCAGCAGCTTGGCCTGGGGGGGCTACAATGAGCAGTTCTTC. Translating it yields CASSLAWGGYNEQFF.